This note documents a single TCR beta chain sequence. For each CDR3 protein, TCRdb gives one entry from its re-call of the 5' RACE reads, without DNA. The listing contains around 100,000 distinct CDR3 sequences. CDR3 size: 14 residues. Germline V lookup: CDR1 MNHEY, CDR2 SMNVEV (reference sequence). The data originate from a study of T cells expressing NK-cell markers. Sequenced sample: blood T cells: a sorted CD56 or NKG2C T cell subset, CD4+ or CD8+ T cells, or bulk PBMC T cells (not recorded which). This clonotype was obtained from a woman between 18 and 70 years old in good health. The chain joins TRBV27 to TRBJ1-4. The CDR3 protein is CASSRSSADEKLFF.